Following are 5 T cell receptor beta chains from one sample sequenced in a study of blood T cells in healthy people across ages. Using a J-beta primer mix together with a sample-barcoded 5' primer, a second PCR was run for roughly 6 to 11 cycles. Each CDR3 protein gets one entry after TCRdb re-called the 5' RACE reads with MiXCR. The top ten clones hold approximately 11% of a sample with about 1.6 million distinct CDR3 sequences, roughly 32% of them seen once. Sequenced input: blood. Receptors originate from a woman in her twenties or thirties in good health.

The chain links TRBV15 to TRBJ2-3; D might be TRBD2 (5 bases). V was cut by 5 bases and J by 6 bases, with 6 bases left in between. Per the germline V gene, CDR1 is LNHNV and CDR2 is YYDKDF (reference sequence). The CDR3 spans 11 residues. In DNA form, the CDR3 reads TGTGCCACCAGCTCGGGGGATACGCAGTATTTT. Residues: CATSSGDTQYF.

In its sample, this clonotype was seen many times. The V gene is TRBV29-1, the J gene TRBJ2-3; maybe TRBD1 (5 bases). The germline V gene has CDR1 SQVTM and CDR2 ANQGSEA. Trimming removed 4 bases at V and 4 bases at J, with 12 bases between. This CDR3 is built from 13 residues. The CDR3 here is CSVGRGRADTQYF. CDR3 DNA: TGCAGCGTTGGAAGGGGTAGGGCAGATACGCAGTATTTT.

The rearrangement uses TRBV7-8 and TRBJ1-2; the match to TRBD1 covers 9 bases. The CDR3 runs 13 residues. Trimming took 5 bases from V and 5 from J; bases not matched to a gene: 3. Germline CDR1 SGHVS, CDR2 FQNEAQ. CDR3 loop: CASSIDRGYGYTF. The CDR3 DNA reads TGTGCCAGCAGCATCGACAGGGGGTATGGCTACACCTTC. The variable domain in full, completed from reference TRBV7-8 and TRBJ1-2, reads GAGVSQSPRYKVAKRGQDVALRCDPISGHVSLFWYQQALGQGPEFLTYFQNEAQLDKSGLPSDRFFAERPEGSVSTLKIQRTQQEDSAVYLCASSIDRGYGYTFGSGTRLTVV.

A single count supports this clonotype. The chain is built from TRBV14 and TRBJ2-1; the D gene is possibly TRBD2 (5 bases). This CDR3 is built from 14 residues. V was shortened by 8 bases and J by 3 bases, with 14 bases between the two germline ends. Germline V gene lookup returns CDR1 SGHDN and CDR2 FVKESK. CDR3 DNA: TGTGCCAGCTTGCCAAGCGGCGGCTACAATGAGCAGTTCTTC. Amino acids: CASLPSGGYNEQFF.

This clonotype was recorded at least ten times. The rearrangement joins TRBV4-1 to TRBJ2-7; maybe TRBD1 (6 bases). The germline V and J ends were trimmed by 4 bases and 1 base, with 14 bases remaining between them. Germline V gene lookup returns CDR1 MGHRA and CDR2 YSYEKL. There are 15 residues in the CDR3. In DNA, the CDR3 is TGCGCCAGCAGCCGCCCCGGGACATCTTCCTACGAGCAGTACTTC. This encodes CASSRPGTSSYEQYF.